The rows below give T cell receptor beta chains drawn from one sample of a study of cytomegalovirus exposure and HLA in healthy donors. Clones were read by immunoSEQ multiplex PCR, and TCRdb kept only the in-frame ones, dropping some. Among about 160,000 clones listed, 80% to 85% were seen once. Material: PBMCs. The receptors derive from a human donor in good health. The conserved cysteine and the conserved F or W are not part of the CDR3 here.

TRBV9	TRBJ2-5	13	ASSLRDREVETQY
TRBV5-1	TRBJ2-7	14	ASSLYSDRPPYEQY
TRBV19	TRBJ1-5	14	ASSRNQGASNQPQH
TRBV5-1	TRBJ2-4	13	ASSPSWTGKNIQY
TRBV5-6	TRBJ2-7	12	ASSLEGLLYEQY
TRBV5-1	TRBJ2-2	11	ASSSGNTGELF
TRBV5-6	TRBJ1-1	13	ASSLSDRTNTEAF
TRBV2	TRBJ1-1	8	ASSESKAF
TRBV9	TRBJ2-2	14	ASSVGAGLVTGELF
TRBV7-2	TRBJ2-5	13	ASSSRTGGLETQY
TRBV2	TRBJ2-1	15	ASSEVFPGSSYNEQF
TRBV18	TRBJ1-5	13	ASSLRDRDAQPQH
TRBV5-6	TRBJ2-1	13	ASSLALAGGFEQF
TRBV14	TRBJ1-1	11	ASSAGLNTEAF
TRBV4-3	TRBJ1-1	11	ASSQDTRSEAF
TRBV6-6	TRBJ1-1	11	ASSYEVKPEAF
TRBV7-9	TRBJ1-2	14	SSSPKTRGEDYGYT
TRBV6-1	TRBJ1-1	13	ASSEGRGRGTEAF
TRBV5-8	TRBJ1-2	12	ASSLGETNYGYT
TRBV6-5	TRBJ2-3	12	ASYSGGHTDTQY
TRBV12-2	TRBJ1-2	14	ASRARQPRANYGYT
TRBV13	TRBJ2-1	17	ASSLGGRLAGVHYNEQF
TRBV4-2	TRBJ2-5	10	ASSQGRETQY
TRBV10-3	TRBJ1-4	13	AISETRAGNEKLF
TRBV5-1	TRBJ2-5	12	ASTLGQGVGTQY
TRBV5-6	TRBJ1-3	15	ASSWNPGHRAGNTIY
TRBV7-2	TRBJ2-3	10	ASSLIAGTQY
TRBV9	TRBJ2-5	17	ASSAGTSGGNRGGETQY
TRBV27	TRBJ1-5	14	ASSSTGGGSNQPQH
TRBV4-1	TRBJ2-5	14	ASSQHARQLQETQY
TRBV19	TRBJ1-5	14	ASSDRGLIVNQPQH
TRBV5-8	TRBJ1-5	15	ASSQALEFYSNQPQH
TRBV5-4	TRBJ2-2	14	ASSGRRGADTGELF
TRBV2	TRBJ2-3	14	ASSVPSGGYSDTQY
TRBV6-5	TRBJ1-2	13	ASSFDRGVNYGYT
TRBV30	TRBJ1-4	18	AWRPIPRGRGPWTNEKLF
TRBV5-1	TRBJ1-1	14	ASSTGTGGGNTEAF